A single sample is the source of the 2 T cell receptor beta chains below, sequenced in a study of graft-versus-host responses after intestinal transplantation. Clones were sequenced by immunoSEQ multiplex PCR, and TCRdb holds only the in-frame ones, with some missing. The sample has tens of thousands of clones, 75% to 95% seen once. What these receptors recognize is not known. The sequencing used unstimulated CD8+ T cells sorted from spleen or lymph node cells, collected before intestinal transplant. The origin of the receptors is a human donor who received an intestinal transplant.

This chain joins TRBV6-1 and TRBJ2-1; 8 bases map to TRBD2. The germline gives CDR1 MNHNS, CDR2 SASEGT. This CDR3 is built from 15 residues. V trimming: 3 bases; J trimming: 4 bases; junction bases outside the gene matches: 5. DNA of the CDR3: TGTGCCAGCAGTGATCCAGCGGGGGAGTACAATGAGCAGTTCTTC. Translating it yields CASSDPAGEYNEQFF.

The rearrangement joins TRBV5-6 to TRBJ2-1; 8 nucleotides line up with TRBD2. The CDR3 runs to 18 residues. CDR1 and CDR2 (germline): SGHDT, YYEEEE. With 1 base clipped from V and 8 bases from J, the junction kept 17 bases outside the gene matches. The CDR3 DNA reads as TGTGCCAGCAGCTTGCCGAGCGGGAGAGGTCTGAGTAACGATGAGCAGTTCTTC. This gives the protein CASSLPSGRGLSNDEQFF.